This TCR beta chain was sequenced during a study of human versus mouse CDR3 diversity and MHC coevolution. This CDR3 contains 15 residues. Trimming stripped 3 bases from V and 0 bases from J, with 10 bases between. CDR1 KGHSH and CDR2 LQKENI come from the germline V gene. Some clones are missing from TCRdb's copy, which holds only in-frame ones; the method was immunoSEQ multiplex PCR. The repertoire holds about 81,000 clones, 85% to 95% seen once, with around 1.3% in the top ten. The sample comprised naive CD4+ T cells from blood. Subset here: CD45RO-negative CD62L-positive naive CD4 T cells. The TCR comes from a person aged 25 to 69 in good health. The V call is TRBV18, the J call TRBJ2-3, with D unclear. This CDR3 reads CASSPATLSTDTQYF. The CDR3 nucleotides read TGTGCCAGCTCACCGGCGACACTTAGCACAGATACGCAGTATTTT.